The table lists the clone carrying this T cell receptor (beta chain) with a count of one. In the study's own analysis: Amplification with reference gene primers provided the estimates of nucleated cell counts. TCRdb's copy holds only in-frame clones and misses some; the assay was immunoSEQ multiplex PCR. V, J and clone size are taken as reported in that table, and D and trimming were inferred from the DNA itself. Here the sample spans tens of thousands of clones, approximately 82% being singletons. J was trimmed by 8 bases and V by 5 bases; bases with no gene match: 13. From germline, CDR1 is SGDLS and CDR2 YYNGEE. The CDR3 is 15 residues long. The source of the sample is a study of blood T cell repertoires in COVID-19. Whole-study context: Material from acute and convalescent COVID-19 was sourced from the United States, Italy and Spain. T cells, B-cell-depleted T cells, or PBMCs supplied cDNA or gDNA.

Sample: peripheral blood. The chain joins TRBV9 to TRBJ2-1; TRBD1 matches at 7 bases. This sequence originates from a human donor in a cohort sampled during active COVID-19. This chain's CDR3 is CASSPVGSTGDEQFF. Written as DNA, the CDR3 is TGTGCCAGCAGTCCCGTCGGCTCTACAGGGGATGAGCAGTTCTTC.